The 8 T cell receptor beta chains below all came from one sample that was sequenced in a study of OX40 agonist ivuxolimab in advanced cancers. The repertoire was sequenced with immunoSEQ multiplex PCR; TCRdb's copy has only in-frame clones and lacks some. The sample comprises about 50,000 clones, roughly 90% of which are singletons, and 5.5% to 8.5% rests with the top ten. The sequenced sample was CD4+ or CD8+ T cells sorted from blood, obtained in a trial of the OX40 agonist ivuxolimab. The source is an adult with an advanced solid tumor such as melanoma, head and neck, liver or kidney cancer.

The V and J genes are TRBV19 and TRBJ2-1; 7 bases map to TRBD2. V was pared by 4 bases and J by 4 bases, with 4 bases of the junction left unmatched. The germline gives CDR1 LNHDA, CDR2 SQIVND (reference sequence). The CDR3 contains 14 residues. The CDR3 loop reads CASSRLAVYNEQFF. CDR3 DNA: TGTGCCAGTAGTAGGCTAGCGGTTTACAATGAGCAGTTCTTC. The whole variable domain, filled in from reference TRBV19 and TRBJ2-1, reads DGGITQSPKYLFRKEGQNVTLSCEQNLNHDAMYWYRQDPGQGLRLIYYSQIVNDFQKGDIAEGYSVSREKKESFPLTVTSAQKNPTAFYLCASSRLAVYNEQFFGPGTRLTVL.

The CDR3 here is CASSQPGTRESEQYF. The CDR3 region has the DNA TGCGCCAGCAGCCAACCCGGGACTAGGGAGTCTGAGCAGTACTTC. J is TRBJ2-7 and V is TRBV4-1; 8 bases are shared with TRBD2. The V gene end was trimmed by 2 bases and the J gene end by 7 bases; junction bases not matched to a gene: 10. The CDR3 spans 15 residues. Germline values: CDR1 MGHRA, CDR2 YSYEKL.

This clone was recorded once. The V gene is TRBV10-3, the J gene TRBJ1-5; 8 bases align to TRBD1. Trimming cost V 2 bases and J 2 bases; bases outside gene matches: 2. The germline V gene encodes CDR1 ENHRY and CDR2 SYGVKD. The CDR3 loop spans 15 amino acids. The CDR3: CAISETDRGNQPQHF. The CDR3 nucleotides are TGTGCCATCAGTGAGACGGACAGGGGCAATCAGCCCCAGCATTTT.

The CDR3 spells CASQPGTGGKGYGYTF. The CDR3, as DNA: TGTGCCAGCCAACCCGGGACAGGGGGGAAAGGCTATGGCTACACCTTC. This sequence joins TRBV28 and TRBJ1-2, with 11 nucleotides matching TRBD1. After removal of 8 bases from V and 4 bases from J, the junction contained 12 bases not matched to a gene. The CDR3 is 16 amino acids. The germline gives CDR1 MDHEN, CDR2 SYDVKM.

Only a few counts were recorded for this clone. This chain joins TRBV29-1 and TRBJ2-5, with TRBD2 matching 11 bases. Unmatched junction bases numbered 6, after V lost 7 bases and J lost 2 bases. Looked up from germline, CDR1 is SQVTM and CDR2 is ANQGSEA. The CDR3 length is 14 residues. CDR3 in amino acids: CSASRTSGQETQYF. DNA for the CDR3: TGCAGCGCATCCAGGACTAGCGGGCAAGAGACCCAGTACTTC.

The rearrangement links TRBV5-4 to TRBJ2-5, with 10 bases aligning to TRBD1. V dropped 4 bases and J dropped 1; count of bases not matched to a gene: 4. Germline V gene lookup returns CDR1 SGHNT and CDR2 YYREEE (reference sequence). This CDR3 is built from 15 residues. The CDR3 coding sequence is TGTGCCAGCAGCCCCCGGACAGGGGGCCAAGAGACCCAGTACTTC. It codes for CASSPRTGGQETQYF.

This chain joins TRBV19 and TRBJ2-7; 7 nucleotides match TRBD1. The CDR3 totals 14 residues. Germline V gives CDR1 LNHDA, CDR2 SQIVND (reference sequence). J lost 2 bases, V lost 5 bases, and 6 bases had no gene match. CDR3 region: CASSSGQPPYEQYF. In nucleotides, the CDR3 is TGTGCCAGTAGTTCGGGACAGCCTCCCTACGAGCAGTACTTC. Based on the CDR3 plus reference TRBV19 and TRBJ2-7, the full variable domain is DGGITQSPKYLFRKEGQNVTLSCEQNLNHDAMYWYRQDPGQGLRLIYYSQIVNDFQKGDIAEGYSVSREKKESFPLTVTSAQKNPTAFYLCASSSGQPPYEQYFGPGTRLTVT.

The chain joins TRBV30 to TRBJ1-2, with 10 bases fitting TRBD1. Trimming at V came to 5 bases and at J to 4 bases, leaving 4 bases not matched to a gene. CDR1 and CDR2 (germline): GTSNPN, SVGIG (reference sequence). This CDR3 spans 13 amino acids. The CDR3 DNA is TGTGCCTGGGGGACAGGGGCGGTCTATGGCTACACCTTC. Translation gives CAWGTGAVYGYTF.